The 4 T cell receptor beta chains listed next were all sequenced from one sample in a study of graft-versus-host responses after intestinal transplantation. Their recognized antigens are unknown. Clones were sequenced by immunoSEQ multiplex PCR, and TCRdb holds only the in-frame ones, with some missing. Of under 100,000 clones listed, roughly 92% are singletons. The sequenced sample was unstimulated CD8+ T cells sorted from spleen or lymph node cells, obtained before transplant. Every receptor here comes from a human donor who was the organ donor for an intestinal transplant.

The CDR3 sequence is CASSPRDFTNEKLFF. The CDR3 DNA is TGCGCCAGCAGCCCTCGGGACTTTACTAATGAAAAACTGTTTTTT. The V and J genes are TRBV4-3 and TRBJ1-4; D may be TRBD1 (5 bases). The CDR3 length is 15 residues. With 4 bases removed from V and 2 bases from J, the gap between germline ends came to 11 bases. In germline, CDR1 is LGHNA, CDR2 YSLEER.

CDR3 sequence reads: CASSLSWGGAGDQPQHF. The CDR3 DNA follows: TGTGCCAGCAGTTTATCATGGGGAGGGGCAGGGGATCAGCCCCAGCATTTT. V usage is TRBV27 and J usage is TRBJ1-5; possibly TRBD1 for D (6 bases). The CDR3 covers 17 residues. CDR1 is MNHEY and CDR2 is SMNVEV in the germline V gene (reference sequence). The germline V and J ends were trimmed by 0 bases and 5 bases, with 17 bases remaining between them.

This sequence joins TRBV11-2 and TRBJ1-2, with 8 bases that match TRBD1. Germline CDR1 reads SGHAT; CDR2 reads FQNNGV. This CDR3 spans 14 amino acids. V trimming: 1 base; J trimming: 5 bases; junction bases outside the gene matches: 3. The CDR3 sequence: CASSLVGTGYGYTF. The CDR3 nucleotides are TGTGCCAGCAGCTTAGTCGGGACAGGTTATGGCTACACCTTC.

This chain connects TRBV27 to TRBJ2-7; 8 nucleotides agree with TRBD1. Trimming removed 0 bases from V and 2 bases from J; junction bases left unmatched: 6. This CDR3 has 16 amino acids. CDR1 and CDR2 from the germline V gene are MNHEY and SMNVEV (reference sequence). The DNA of the CDR3 is TGTGCCAGCAGTTTATCGGGACAGGTGCTAGCCTACGAGCAGTACTTC. Translation gives CASSLSGQVLAYEQYF.